These 22 T cell receptor beta chains share one sample of origin, sequenced in a study of T cell repertoires in cytomegalovirus infection (dated by TCRdb to between 2019 and 2020). The run used an Illumina HiSeq 1500. The public reads were run again by TCRdb, first through fastp at Q25 and then through MiXCR, and only productive beta chains were kept. Entries are consolidated by CDR3 protein sequence, retaining the most common genes and DNA. This sample gives roughly 250,000 distinct CDR3 sequences in total; approximately 22% of them show up just once. Roughly 20% of the sample comes from the top ten. The sequenced material came from CD8+ T cells from PBMCs. The source of these receptors is a human donor in good health (CMV status not recorded). Some clones in this sample may be carry-over from other donors' samples.

This clonotype occurred a few times. The chain employs TRBV28 and TRBJ2-7; D is perhaps TRBD1 (5 bases). V lost 7 bases to trimming and J lost 0 bases, with 13 bases between them. Germline V gives CDR1 MDHEN, CDR2 SYDVKM. This CDR3 spans 14 amino acids. CDR3 sequence reads: CASTEDTVSYEQYF. In DNA form, the CDR3 reads TGTGCCAGCACCGAGGACACCGTCTCCTACGAGCAGTACTTC.

This clonotype was detected ten times or more. This chain connects TRBV5-5 to TRBJ1-2; TRBD1 agrees at 9 bases. Germline V gene data show CDR1 as SGHKS and CDR2 as YYEKEE (reference sequence). V was clipped by 0 bases and J by 2 bases; unmatched bases: 5. The CDR3 runs 16 residues. The CDR3 region is CASSLGTGDLNYGYTF. Here the CDR3 DNA reads TGTGCCAGCAGCTTGGGGACAGGGGACCTCAACTATGGCTACACCTTC.

There are many counts of this clonotype. The V gene is TRBV7-2, the J gene TRBJ2-3, with D hard to call. CDR1 is SGHTA and CDR2 is FQGNSA in the germline V gene. The CDR3 totals 16 residues. The V and J ends lost 0 bases and 0 bases respectively, with 10 bases between them. CDR3 region: CASSLARFISTDTQYF. The CDR3 nucleotides are TGTGCCAGCAGCTTAGCGCGTTTCATTAGCACAGATACGCAGTATTTT.

This clonotype has a handful of counts. The rearrangement uses TRBV7-2 and TRBJ2-7; the D gene is possibly TRBD1 (6 bases). The CDR3 is made up of 15 amino acids. V gave up 7 bases and J gave up 3 bases, with 19 bases separating them. Germline V gives CDR1 SGHTA, CDR2 FQGNSA. CDR3 sequence: CASTSEWTENYEQYF. The CDR3 DNA follows: TGTGCCAGCACCTCAGAATGGACAGAGAACTACGAGCAGTACTTC.

This chain joins TRBV5-4 and TRBJ2-4; D remains unclear. V dropped 0 bases and J dropped 2 bases, with 9 bases sitting between them. Germline CDR1 SGHNT, CDR2 YYREEE (reference sequence). This CDR3 has 15 amino acids. The DNA of the CDR3 is TGTGCCAGCAGCTTGGGATGGGGAACCAAAAACATTCAGTACTTC. It specifies CASSLGWGTKNIQYF. The full variable domain, completed using reference TRBV5-4 and TRBJ2-4, is ETGVTQSPTHLIKTRGQQVTLRCSSQSGHNTVSWYQQALGQGPQFIFQYYREEENGRGNFPPRFSGLQFPNYSSELNVNALELDDSALYLCASSLGWGTKNIQYFGAGTRLSVL.

This clonotype was seen more than once but under ten times. V usage is TRBV12-5 and J usage is TRBJ1-1, with unresolved D. Germline V CDR1 and CDR2: LGHNT, FRNRAP. The CDR3 runs 13 residues. The V end was cut by 5 bases, the J end by 1 base, with 8 bases between. The CDR3 loop is CASGPRQNTEAFF. The CDR3 DNA sequence: TGTGCTAGTGGTCCGCGCCAGAACACTGAAGCTTTCTTT.

This clonotype was picked up many times. This chain links TRBV12-3 or TRBV12-4 with TRBJ2-1, with D possibly being TRBD1 (6 bases). Between the trimmed V and J ends, which lost 5 bases and 4 bases, there was a span of 12 bases. The CDR3 has 14 residues. This CDR3 is CASSLGQIYNEQFF. DNA for the CDR3: TGTGCCAGCAGTCTCGGACAGATATACAATGAGCAGTTCTTC.

This chain joins TRBV23-1 and TRBJ2-7; 7 nucleotides align to TRBD1. TRBV23-1 is annotated as an ORF whose role is uncertain. The CDR3 covers 15 residues. The V and J ends lost 3 bases and 5 bases, in that order; junction bases with no gene match: 10. The CDR3: CASSQSNRGCNEQYF. DNA of the CDR3: TGCGCCAGCAGTCAGTCCAACAGGGGATGCAACGAGCAGTACTTC.

This clonotype was counted only a few times. The CDR3 reads CASSLYPRLAGVEGTYEQYF. In DNA, the CDR3 is TGTGCCAGCAGCTTATACCCCCGGCTAGCGGGGGTCGAAGGAACCTACGAGCAGTACTTC. The chain recombines TRBV7-2 with TRBJ2-7; TRBD2 aligns across 10 bases. V gave up 2 bases and J gave up 2 bases; unmatched junction bases: 18. The CDR3 contains 20 residues. Germline V gene data show CDR1 as SGHTA and CDR2 as FQGNSA.

For this clonotype: A read error may explain this, as a much larger clone is one base away. The CDR3 does not close with the conserved phenylalanine or tryptophan, likely indicating a read error. The rearrangement uses TRBV7-2 and TRBJ2-3; D gene unclear. V was pared by 5 bases and J by 2 bases, with 20 bases between. CDR3 length: 17 residues. Germline CDR1 and CDR2: SGHTA and FQGNSA. CDR3 residues: CASSDTPGQPYTDTQYV. CDR3 DNA sequence: TGTGCCAGCAGCGATACCCCCGGGCAGCCCTACACAGATACGCAGTATGTT.

This clonotype was detected ten times or more. J is TRBJ2-3 and V is TRBV6-1; 15 bases line up with TRBD2. This CDR3 has 21 residues. V was pared by 2 bases and J by 2 bases, with 14 bases of the junction left unmatched. CDR1 and CDR2 (germline): MNHNS, SASEGT. In DNA form, the CDR3 reads TGTGCCAGCAGTGAATGGCCCCCGGGACTAGCGGGGGGAGCCTCCACAGATACGCAGTATTTT. This encodes CASSEWPPGLAGGASTDTQYF.

Notes on this clonotype: A junction end diverges from the germline sequence, so it may reflect a read error. The CDR3 coding sequence is TGTGCCAACAGTTTATACCCGGCCAGTTCGTATGGCTACACCTTC. Translated: CANSLYPASSYGYTF. The chain has TRBV27 and TRBJ1-2; D is uncertain. This CDR3 comprises 15 residues. In germline, CDR1 is MNHEY, CDR2 SMNVEV (reference sequence).

The rearrangement joins TRBV5-6 to TRBJ2-3; D is undetermined. V lost 2 bases, J lost 2 bases, and 9 bases lay in between. The CDR3 is 14 residues long. Germline V lookup: CDR1 SGHDT, CDR2 YYEEEE. The CDR3 protein is CASSFRPPTDTQYF. The CDR3 DNA reads as TGTGCCAGCAGCTTCCGACCCCCCACAGATACGCAGTATTTT.

This clonotype appeared a few times. V gene TRBV27 combines with J gene TRBJ2-3; 7 nucleotides align to TRBD1. The CDR3 contains 14 residues. Losses at the gene ends were 6 bases for V and 4 bases for J; bases not matched to a gene: 7. CDR1 MNHEY and CDR2 SMNVEV come from the germline V gene (reference sequence). The CDR3 spells CASRPQGMADTQYF. The DNA for the CDR3 is TGTGCCAGCAGACCACAGGGGATGGCAGATACGCAGTATTTT.

In this sample, this clonotype turned up a few times. The chain is built from TRBV6-1 and TRBJ2-3; D is undetermined. Germline V lookup: CDR1 MNHNS, CDR2 SASEGT. V was clipped by 6 bases and J by 0 bases, with 10 bases between them. CDR3 length: 14 residues. This chain's CDR3 is CASSRSASTDTQYF. The DNA of the CDR3 is TGTGCCAGCAGCCGGTCGGCTAGCACAGATACGCAGTATTTT.

This clonotype has a handful of counts. The V gene is TRBV7-9, the J gene TRBJ2-2; D assignment may be TRBD1 or TRBD2 (5 bases each). CDR3 length equals 11 residues. Germline loops: CDR1 SEHNR, CDR2 FQNEAQ (reference sequence). Trimming took 8 bases from V and 6 from J, leaving 7 bases between them. CDR3: CASLGPGELFF. The CDR3 DNA reads TGTGCCAGCTTGGGACCCGGGGAGCTGTTTTTT.

CDR3 sequence: CASSPRGSGAPERDEQFF. In nucleotides, the CDR3 is TGTGCCAGCAGCCCCCGGGGTAGCGGGGCCCCGGAGAGGGATGAGCAGTTCTTC. The chain joins TRBV14 to TRBJ2-1, with 8 bases matching TRBD2. The CDR3 spans 18 residues. Trimming at V came to 4 bases and at J to 8 bases, leaving 19 bases not matched to a gene. CDR1 is SGHDN, CDR2 FVKESK, per germline.

This clonotype was picked up a small number of times. The chain recombines TRBV12-3 or TRBV12-4 with TRBJ2-2; a possible D gene is TRBD1 (5 bases). This CDR3 contains 14 residues. V lost 8 bases to trimming and J lost 7 bases, with 17 bases between them. Here the CDR3 DNA reads TGTGCCAGCCAAACCCCAGGGTTTATCGGGGAGCTGTTTTTT. Encoded protein: CASQTPGFIGELFF.

The rearrangement uses TRBV15 and TRBJ2-1, with D perhaps matching TRBD1 (5 bases). There are 16 residues in the CDR3. CDR1 is LNHNV, CDR2 YYDKDF, per germline (reference sequence). The V gene lost 0 bases and the J gene lost 6 bases, with 15 bases spanning the gap. CDR3 sequence: CATSREGRITLNEQFF. The DNA of the CDR3 is TGTGCCACCAGCAGAGAGGGGCGGATTACTCTCAATGAGCAGTTCTTC.

The chain recombines TRBV6-2 or TRBV6-3 with TRBJ2-7; TRBD1 is a possible D gene (5 bases). The CDR3 contains 14 residues. Germline V gives CDR1 MNHEY, CDR2 SVGEGT. V lost 5 bases and J 1 base, leaving 12 bases between the germline ends. In DNA form, the CDR3 reads TGTGCCAGCAGTCACCCAGGGTCTTCCTACGAGCAGTACGTC. This codes for CASSHPGSSYEQYV.

This clonotype has just a few counts. This sequence joins TRBV28 and TRBJ2-7; 10 bases line up with TRBD2. The CDR3 contains 13 residues. In germline, CDR1 is MDHEN, CDR2 SYDVKM. V gave up 1 base and J gave up 13 bases; unmatched junction bases: 7. The CDR3, as DNA: TGTGCCAGCAGTTTATTTCTAGCGGGGGTCATTTACTTC. It yields the protein CASSLFLAGVIYF.

Ten or more counts support this clonotype. The CDR3 spells CASSLGGTGSYEQYF. The DNA for the CDR3 is TGTGCCAGCAGCTTAGGAGGGACAGGGTCCTACGAGCAGTACTTC. V usage is TRBV7-2 and J usage is TRBJ2-7; 9 bases fit TRBD1. The CDR3 loop spans 15 amino acids. J gave up 1 base and V 1 base, and 2 bases lay outside the gene matches. Germline assignment: CDR1 SGHTA and CDR2 FQGNSA.